Sequencing of this TCR beta chain was carried out in a study of T-cell memory formation after mild COVID-19. cDNA libraries for TCR alpha and TCR beta, carrying sample barcodes and UMIs, came from 5'RACE with constant-segment primers. TCRdb reprocessed the 5' RACE reads with MiXCR, giving one entry per CDR3 protein. Of 150,000 to 200,000 distinct CDR3 sequences listed, more than 9% are singletons. Overall study findings and caveats: Contracting clones from day 15 to 85 had balanced CD4/CD8; later expanders favoured CD4+.

The germline gives CDR1 SGHRS, CDR2 YFSETQ. The V and J ends lost 3 bases and 3 bases, in that order; junction bases with no gene match: 5. This CDR3 has 15 amino acids. This clonotype has a handful of counts. Its antigen remains unknown. V gene TRBV5-1 combines with J gene TRBJ2-7; 11 bases match TRBD2. The specimen was PBMCs or a T cell subset sorted from them (not recorded which). This TCR derives from a man aged 18 to 29 who had mild COVID-19 (a few samples of this study predate the infection). Cell type and time point are not known. The CDR3, as DNA: TGCGCCAGCAGCTGGGGGACTAGCGGATTCTACGAGCAGTACTTC. Encoded protein: CASSWGTSGFYEQYF.